A single sample is the source of the 30 T cell receptor beta chains below, sequenced in a study of blood T cell repertoires in COVID-19. Repertoires were generated with immunoSEQ multiplex PCR, while TCRdb's copy carries only in-frame clones and drops some. This table holds about 280,000 clones, 88% found once. The sequencing sample was made of peripheral blood. The source is a woman aged 25 to 39 with COVID-19, enrolled during active disease.

The chain has TRBV30 and TRBJ2-2; 7 nucleotides match TRBD2. Germline assignment: CDR1 GTSNPN and CDR2 SVGIG (reference sequence). V was clipped by 5 bases and J by 3 bases; unmatched bases: 6. The CDR3 has 14 amino acids. CDR3 DNA: TGTGCCTGGTCCGGGACTATACACACCGGGGAGCTGTTTTTT. This codes for CAWSGTIHTGELFF.

This chain uses TRBV30 with TRBJ2-7; possible D gene TRBD2, 6 bases. Trimming stripped 1 base from V and 5 bases from J, with 18 bases between. CDR1 is GTSNPN, CDR2 SVGIG, per germline (reference sequence). This CDR3 has 15 amino acids. In DNA form, the CDR3 reads TGTGCCTGGAGTGGTATGAGGGGCCGGAGGGACGAGCAGTACTTC. This gives the protein CAWSGMRGRRDEQYF.

The chain joins TRBV7-9 to TRBJ1-4; 10 nucleotides match TRBD1. CDR3 length: 17 residues. Germline V gives CDR1 SEHNR, CDR2 FQNEAQ (reference sequence). J gave up 8 bases and V 4 bases, and 13 bases lay outside the gene matches. In nucleotides, the CDR3 is TGTGCCAGCAGCTCCCCCCCCGACAGGGGGCAGGAAGAAAAACTGTTTTTT. Protein: CASSSPPDRGQEEKLFF. Using reference TRBV7-9 and TRBJ1-4 for the parts outside the CDR3, the full variable domain is DTGVSQNPRHKITKRGQNVTFRCDPISEHNRLYWYRQTLGQGPEFLTYFQNEAQLEKSRLLSDRFSAERPKGSFSTLEIQRTEQGDSAMYLCASSSPPDRGQEEKLFFGSGTQLSVL.

This clone was detected a few times. V and J are TRBV4-3 and TRBJ2-1; possibly TRBD2 for D (6 bases). Trimming removed 0 bases from V and 2 bases from J, with 11 bases in between. The length of the CDR3 is 16 residues. In germline, CDR1 is LGHNA, CDR2 YSLEER. CDR3 protein: CASSQEVGEAYNEQFF. The CDR3 DNA follows: TGCGCCAGCAGCCAAGAGGTCGGGGAGGCCTACAATGAGCAGTTCTTC.

The chain recombines TRBV6-1 with TRBJ2-2, with D possibly TRBD1 on 7 matching bases. This CDR3 has 16 residues. Germline V gene sequence: CDR1 MNHNS, CDR2 SASEGT. Deletions cut 3 bases from V and 4 bases from J, with 15 bases between. The CDR3, as DNA: TGTGCCAGCAGTGATCCCTGGCAGGGGGGCACCGGGGAGCTGTTTTTT. Encoded protein: CASSDPWQGGTGELFF.

The chain couples TRBV5-4 to TRBJ2-7; D possibly corresponds to TRBD2 (6 bases). The CDR3 has 14 amino acids. The V end was cut by 0 bases, the J end by 3 bases, with 10 bases between. Germline assignment: CDR1 SGHNT and CDR2 YYREEE (reference sequence). The CDR3 protein is CASSLAPGDYEQYF. CDR3 DNA sequence: TGTGCCAGCAGCTTGGCCCCGGGGGACTACGAGCAGTACTTC.

The chain has TRBV19 and TRBJ1-4, with D possibly being TRBD1 (5 bases). The CDR3 extends over 14 amino acids. Trimming took 3 bases from V and 0 from J, leaving 5 bases between them. In germline, CDR1 is LNHDA, CDR2 SQIVND (reference sequence). The CDR3 DNA reads as TGTGCCAGTAGTATGACAGCAACTAATGAAAAACTGTTTTTT. Its protein is CASSMTATNEKLFF.

The chain joins TRBV7-9 to TRBJ2-7; 7 nucleotides line up with TRBD2. The ends lost 4 bases at V and 5 bases at J; junction bases unmatched: 8. Germline V gene lookup returns CDR1 SEHNR and CDR2 FQNEAQ (reference sequence). CDR3 length: 14 amino acids. Here the CDR3 reads CASSSGLTPDEQYF. The CDR3 region has the DNA TGTGCCAGCAGCTCGGGACTAACCCCAGACGAGCAGTACTTC.

The rearrangement links TRBV19 to TRBJ2-7; 9 nucleotides agree with TRBD1. The V gene's germline CDR1 is LNHDA and CDR2 SQIVND (reference sequence). The CDR3 length is 14 residues. V was clipped by 5 bases and J by 3 bases; unmatched bases: 5. The CDR3 region is CASSSRDRDYEQYF. As DNA, the CDR3 is TGTGCCAGTAGTTCCCGGGACAGGGACTACGAGCAGTACTTC.

This clone was counted once. The junction differs from germline at one of its ends, possibly a read error. The chain carries TRBV7-7 and TRBJ2-3; 14 nucleotides line up with TRBD2. The germline gives CDR1 SSHAT, CDR2 FNYEAQ (reference sequence). The CDR3 runs to 20 residues. As DNA, the CDR3 is TGTGCTAGCAGACCCCATAAGACTAGCGGGAGGGCCATCTCCACAGATACGCAGTATTTT. Its translation: CASRPHKTSGRAISTDTQYF.

The chain links TRBV7-8 to TRBJ1-2; 7 bases agree with TRBD1. The V and J ends lost 2 bases and 3 bases, in that order; junction bases with no gene match: 12. The CDR3 covers 17 residues. Germline-derived CDR1 and CDR2 are SGHVS and FQNEAQ. CDR3 protein: CASSLRGTATIDYGYTF. The CDR3 region has the DNA TGTGCCAGCAGCTTACGGGGGACAGCCACTATCGACTATGGCTACACCTTC.

The chain has TRBV6-5 and TRBJ1-2; D possibly corresponds to TRBD1 (6 bases). With 4 bases removed from V and 1 base from J, the gap between germline ends came to 7 bases. The CDR3 loop spans 13 amino acids. From germline, CDR1 is MNHEY and CDR2 SVGAGI. CDR3 sequence (DNA): TGTGCCAGCAGTTCACAGGGTAACTATGGCTACACCTTC. Its protein product is CASSSQGNYGYTF.

This sequence joins TRBV19 and TRBJ1-1; 8 nucleotides match TRBD1. CDR3 length: 14 residues. V gave up 7 bases and J gave up 4 bases; unmatched junction bases: 8. Germline assignment: CDR1 LNHDA and CDR2 SQIVND (reference sequence). CDR3 loop: CASIEDRDATEAFF. The CDR3 DNA sequence: TGTGCCAGTATTGAGGACAGGGATGCCACTGAAGCTTTCTTT.

This chain connects TRBV5-1 to TRBJ1-2; D unresolved. The CDR3 contains 13 residues. V was clipped by 0 bases and J by 5 bases, with 8 bases between them. CDR1 and CDR2 from the germline V gene are SGHRS and YFSETQ. The CDR3 loop reads CASSLGLFYGYTF. The CDR3 region has the DNA TGCGCCAGCAGCTTGGGTCTTTTTTATGGCTACACCTTC.

This chain joins TRBV12-3 or TRBV12-4 and TRBJ2-3; the D gene is possibly TRBD1 (6 bases). The V end was cut by 2 bases, the J end by 5 bases, with 8 bases between. The CDR3 runs 13 residues. CDR3 DNA sequence: TGTGCCAGCAGTTTACCGACAGGAGATACGCAGTATTTT. Translating it yields CASSLPTGDTQYF.

The chain carries TRBV28 and TRBJ2-7, with TRBD2 identical over 9 bases. V was pared by 0 bases and J by 3 bases, with 3 bases of the junction left unmatched. CDR1 and CDR2 (germline): MDHEN, SYDVKM. The CDR3 totals 15 residues. CDR3 nucleotide sequence: TGTGCCAGCAGTTTATGGGCTAGCGGGAACTACGAGCAGTACTTC. Protein sequence: CASSLWASGNYEQYF.

The rearrangement uses TRBV10-1 and TRBJ2-7; 7 nucleotides match TRBD2. The V segment lost 7 bases and the J segment 1 base; nucleotides outside the gene matches: 7. The germline gives CDR1 WNHNN, CDR2 SYGVQD (reference sequence). The CDR3 loop spans 14 amino acids. The CDR3: CASKTGGGSYEQYF. The CDR3 nucleotides read TGCGCCAGCAAAACGGGAGGAGGGTCCTACGAGCAGTACTTC.

The V gene is TRBV29-1, the J gene TRBJ1-1, with 7 bases fitting TRBD1. The junction had 7 bases not matched to a gene; V was cut back by 4 bases and J by 2 bases. Germline-derived CDR1 and CDR2 are SQVTM and ANQGSEA. This CDR3 comprises 14 residues. The CDR3 spells CSVASGQLNTEAFF. For the CDR3, the DNA is TGCAGCGTTGCATCGGGACAGCTCAACACTGAAGCTTTCTTT.

This chain uses TRBV2 with TRBJ2-7, with TRBD1 as a possible D gene (6 bases). The CDR3 covers 15 residues. Germline assignment: CDR1 SNHLY and CDR2 FYNNEI. The germline V and J ends were trimmed by 2 bases and 1 base, with 12 bases remaining between them. CDR3 loop: CASSEYREYSYEQYF. CDR3 DNA sequence: TGTGCCAGCAGTGAATACAGGGAGTATTCCTACGAGCAGTACTTC. The entire variable domain, with the rest obtained from reference TRBV2 and TRBJ2-7, is as follows: EPEVTQTPSHQVTQMGQEVILRCVPISNHLYFYWYRQILGQKVEFLVSFYNNEISEKSEIFDDQFSVERPDGSNFTLKIRSTKLEDSAMYFCASSEYREYSYEQYFGPGTRLTVT.

The V call is TRBV23-1, the J call TRBJ1-1, with 8 bases fitting TRBD1. TRBV23-1 has ORF status, its function being uncertain. The CDR3 totals 15 residues. Trimming took 2 bases from V and 8 from J; bases not matched to a gene: 10. The CDR3 sequence: CASSQHGDRSPEAFF. In DNA, the CDR3 is TGCGCCAGCAGTCAACATGGGGACAGGTCTCCCGAAGCTTTCTTT.

This sequence joins TRBV6-5 and TRBJ2-6; TRBD2 is a possible D gene (5 bases). CDR3 length: 15 residues. Germline loops: CDR1 MNHEY, CDR2 SVGAGI. The V gene lost 6 bases and the J gene lost 0 bases, with 9 bases spanning the gap. CDR3 in DNA: TGTGCCAGCAGCGTCACTAGCTCTGGGGCCAACGTCCTGACTTTC. Protein sequence: CASSVTSSGANVLTF.

The V and J genes are TRBV19 and TRBJ2-5, with 12 nucleotides matching TRBD2. Per germline, CDR1 LNHDA and CDR2 SQIVND (reference sequence). The V and J ends lost 5 bases and 8 bases, in that order; junction bases with no gene match: 18. CDR3 length: 18 amino acids. For the CDR3, the DNA is TGTGCCAGTAGTCTCGACTCGACTAGCGGGGGTGGGATAGATACCCAGTACTTC. Translating gives CASSLDSTSGGGIDTQYF.

The chain couples TRBV5-1 to TRBJ1-3, with TRBD1 matching over 8 bases. The CDR3 loop spans 16 amino acids. V dropped 2 bases and J dropped 4; count of bases not matched to a gene: 8. Germline V gives CDR1 SGHRS, CDR2 YFSETQ. The CDR3: CASSLNDRGYGNTIYF. CDR3 sequence (DNA): TGCGCCAGCAGCTTAAATGACAGGGGTTACGGAAACACCATATATTTT.

The chain recombines TRBV9 with TRBJ2-2, with TRBD2 matching 8 bases. In germline, CDR1 is SGDLS, CDR2 YYNGEE. The CDR3 has 17 amino acids. J was trimmed by 1 base and V by 4 bases; bases with no gene match: 9. This chain's CDR3 is CASSPSSGSVNTGELFF. CDR3 coding DNA: TGTGCCAGCAGCCCATCAAGCGGGAGTGTGAACACCGGGGAGCTGTTTTTT.

A note on this clone: Distinct nucleotide sequences in the sample also encode this CDR3. V gene TRBV6-1 combines with J gene TRBJ2-3; 10 bases are a match to TRBD2. V dropped 2 bases and J dropped 4; count of bases not matched to a gene: 3. Germline CDR1 and CDR2: MNHNS and SASEGT. The CDR3 has 15 residues. The CDR3 loop reads CASSELAGGPDTQYF. CDR3 nucleotides: TGTGCCAGCAGTGAATTAGCGGGAGGACCAGATACGCAGTATTTT.

J is TRBJ2-3 and V is TRBV19, with D unresolved. In germline, CDR1 is LNHDA, CDR2 SQIVND (reference sequence). CDR3 length equals 16 residues. V lost 10 bases and J 2 bases, leaving 22 bases between the germline ends. DNA of the CDR3: TGTGCCACCCCCGCTCAGTTCGACTTCTCCACAGATACGCAGTATTTT. The encoded protein is CATPAQFDFSTDTQYF. Using reference TRBV19 and TRBJ2-3 for the parts outside the CDR3, the full variable domain is DGGITQSPKYLFRKEGQNVTLSCEQNLNHDAMYWYRQDPGQGLRLIYYSQIVNDFQKGDIAEGYSVSREKKESFPLTVTSAQKNPTAFYLCATPAQFDFSTDTQYFGPGTRLTVL.

In its sample, this clone was seen a few times. The chain employs TRBV5-4 and TRBJ2-7; a weak D match, TRBD2 (5 bases). The CDR3 consists of 15 residues. With 4 bases removed from V and 5 bases from J, the gap between germline ends came to 19 bases. Germline V lookup: CDR1 SGHNT, CDR2 YYREEE (reference sequence). This CDR3 reads CASSLPGIAHNEQYF. DNA for the CDR3: TGTGCCAGCAGCCTACCCGGGATAGCGCACAACGAGCAGTACTTC.

The chain carries TRBV10-3 and TRBJ2-1, with D possibly TRBD2 on 6 matching bases. Germline CDR1 and CDR2: ENHRY and SYGVKD. V shed 4 bases and J shed 8 bases, with 12 bases lying between them. This CDR3 contains 13 residues. The CDR3 DNA reads TGTGCCATCAGTGGGGGAGGATTCGATGAGCAGTTCTTC. This gives the protein CAISGGGFDEQFF.

The chain is built from TRBV28 and TRBJ2-1, with TRBD2 as a possible D gene (6 bases). This CDR3 spans 16 amino acids. V lost 6 bases to trimming and J lost 3 bases, with 18 bases between them. Germline values: CDR1 MDHEN, CDR2 SYDVKM. Written as DNA, the CDR3 is TGTGCCAGCAGCTCCCCGAGCGGGTTCATCTACAATGAGCAGTTCTTC. It specifies CASSSPSGFIYNEQFF.

The CDR3 DNA reads as TGTGCCAGCAGTTTCTCCCTACAGGGCTACGAGCAGTACTTC. Translation: CASSFSLQGYEQYF. V usage is TRBV27 and J usage is TRBJ2-7; possible D gene TRBD1, 6 bases. The length of the CDR3 is 14 residues. The V end was cut by 3 bases, the J end by 3 bases, with 12 bases between. Germline V lookup: CDR1 MNHEY, CDR2 SMNVEV (reference sequence).